These 9 T cell receptor beta chains share one sample of origin, sequenced in a study of blood T cell repertoires in COVID-19. Generated by immunoSEQ multiplex PCR, the TCRdb table keeps only in-frame clones and is missing some. Of some 56,000 clones in the sample, around 80% were seen once. The sample consisted of peripheral blood. The receptors originated from a man between 60 and 70 years old with acute or convalescent COVID-19.

This sequence joins TRBV5-4 and TRBJ2-1; 7 bases fit TRBD2. The trim removed 0 bases at V and 0 bases at J, leaving 9 bases unmatched. This CDR3 has 18 amino acids. The germline CDR1 and CDR2 sequences are SGHNT and YYREEE (reference sequence). In nucleotides, the CDR3 is TGTGCCAGCAGCTTGGACGGGCCAGCGGGGAGCTCCTACAATGAGCAGTTCTTC. This translates into CASSLDGPAGSSYNEQFF.

This clone was seen only once. The V call is TRBV7-3, the J call TRBJ2-1; the D gene is possibly TRBD1 (6 bases). V lost 0 bases to trimming and J lost 6 bases, with 21 bases between them. Germline V lookup: CDR1 SGHTA, CDR2 FQGTGA. This CDR3 is built from 18 residues. CDR3 in DNA: TGTGCCAGCAGCTTAACGGCCGTGCGGCAGGGGATGGGCAATGAGCAGTTCTTC. Translated: CASSLTAVRQGMGNEQFF. Variable domain in full (rest from reference TRBV7-3 and TRBJ2-1): GAGVSQTPSNKVTEKGKYVELRCDPISGHTALYWYRQSLGQGPEFLIYFQGTGAADDSGLPNDRFFAVRPEGSVSTLKIQRTERGDSAVYLCASSLTAVRQGMGNEQFFGPGTRLTVL.

As to this clone: In this CDR3 the conserved last residue, phenylalanine or tryptophan, is missing, so a read error is likely. The chain has TRBV4-1 and TRBJ1-2, with D possibly TRBD1 on 5 matching bases. The CDR3 is made up of 15 amino acids. The germline V gene encodes CDR1 MGHRA and CDR2 YSYEKL. V gave up 5 bases and J gave up 4 bases, with 17 bases separating them. CDR3 in DNA: TGCGCCAGCAGCGGACATCTTAGACCTCCCTATGGCTACACCCTC. Protein product: CASSGHLRPPYGYTL.

This chain joins TRBV6-5 and TRBJ2-7; possible D gene TRBD1, 6 bases. With 4 bases removed from V and 8 bases from J, the gap between germline ends came to 9 bases. This CDR3 has 11 amino acids. Germline CDR1 reads MNHEY; CDR2 reads SVGAGI. The CDR3 sequence: CASSSRGKQYF. The CDR3 region has the DNA TGTGCCAGCAGTTCCAGGGGTAAGCAGTACTTC.

This chain connects TRBV9 to TRBJ2-3, with 10 bases lining up with TRBD1. The germline CDR1 and CDR2 sequences are SGDLS and YYNGEE. V shed 5 bases, J shed 4 bases, and the junction held 7 bases outside the gene matches. The CDR3 loop spans 15 amino acids. For the CDR3, the DNA is TGTGCCAGCAGTGGGACAGGGGTGGGCCCAGATACGCAGTATTTT. This encodes CASSGTGVGPDTQYF.

This clone was observed at least ten times. V usage is TRBV25-1 and J usage is TRBJ2-6; TRBD2 might be the D (5 bases). V lost 3 bases to trimming and J lost 0 bases, with 9 bases between them. CDR3 length: 16 amino acids. The germline gives CDR1 MGHDK, CDR2 SYGVNS. The chain's CDR3 is CASSEAGGSGANVLTF. The DNA for the CDR3 is TGTGCCAGCAGTGAGGCAGGAGGCTCTGGGGCCAACGTCCTGACTTTC.

The chain uses TRBV30 and TRBJ1-2; D perhaps matches TRBD1 (5 bases). V was pared by 3 bases and J by 8 bases, with 16 bases between. CDR3 length equals 13 residues. From germline, CDR1 is GTSNPN and CDR2 SVGIG (reference sequence). CDR3 nucleotide sequence: TGTGCCTGGAGGCGGGGGATCCCTCGGGGCTACACCTTC. Its protein product is CAWRRGIPRGYTF. The variable domain in full, completed from reference TRBV30 and TRBJ1-2, reads SQTIHQWPATLVQPVGSPLSLECTVEGTSNPNLYWYRQAAGRGLQLLFYSVGIGQISSEVPQNLSASRPQDRQFILSSKKLLLSDSGFYLCAWRRGIPRGYTFGSGTRLTVV.

This sequence joins TRBV5-6 and TRBJ2-7, with D unresolved. V lost 4 bases, J lost 5 bases, and 10 bases lay in between. This CDR3 spans 12 amino acids. In germline, CDR1 is SGHDT, CDR2 YYEEEE. CDR3 in amino acids: CASSLWAHEQYF. In DNA, the CDR3 is TGTGCCAGCAGCCTCTGGGCCCACGAGCAGTACTTC.

The chain recombines TRBV5-4 with TRBJ2-5; TRBD2 matches at 8 bases. J was trimmed by 5 bases and V by 3 bases; bases with no gene match: 12. The V gene's germline CDR1 is SGHNT and CDR2 YYREEE (reference sequence). This CDR3 spans 16 amino acids. For the CDR3, the DNA is TGTGCCAGCAGCTCCGAGACTAGCGCGTATCCGGAGACCCAGTACTTC. It yields the protein CASSSETSAYPETQYF.